This TCR beta chain is drawn from a study of Ad26.COV2.S vaccination and SARS-CoV-2 variants. Turning to the study itself: Intramuscularly, Ad26.COV2.S was given either once or twice, 56 days apart.

CDR1 and CDR2 (germline): MNHEY, SMNVEV (reference sequence). The CDR3 has 14 amino acids. The V gene lost 5 bases and the J gene lost 6 bases, with 16 bases spanning the gap. Here immunoSEQ multiplex PCR was the method, and the copy in TCRdb shows in-frame clones only, minus some. The sample records 500,000 or so clones, roughly nine tenths being singletons. Study-wide results and limits: Breadth of non-spike TCRs did not differ between vaccinees and placebo recipients. A substantial breadth of spike-specific CD8+ and CD4+ T cell responses after vaccination has been reported. While placebo recipients had lower spike-specific TCR breadth, vaccine recipients had more.

Treatment of the sample: 15 to 20 received Ad26.COV2.S at low or high dose, single or two shots; about 5 received placebo; per-sample allocation not given. The samples were gathered on day 63 after the first injection of vaccine or placebo. On this clone itself: No antigen is known for it.

The TCR comes from a person between 18 and 60 years old who received the Ad26.COV2.S COVID-19 vaccine or a placebo. V usage is TRBV27 and J usage is TRBJ1-1; TRBD1 is a possible D gene (6 bases). The source was peripheral blood, collected in a trial of Ad26.COV2.S vaccine versus placebo. CDR3: CASSRSSPGAEAFF. CDR3 coding DNA: TGTGCCAGCAGTCGATCCTCCCCAGGGGCTGAAGCTTTCTTT.